These T cell receptor beta chains were read from a single sample in a study of cytomegalovirus exposure and HLA in healthy donors. Sequencing used immunoSEQ multiplex PCR; TCRdb keeps in-frame clones, though not all of them. The sample has about 120,000 clones, about four fifths seen once. What was sequenced was PBMCs. These receptors were collected from a female donor in good health and CMV-seropositive. CDR3s include the opening cysteine and the closing phenylalanine or tryptophan. A D gene is named only where the DNA matches it firmly. Clone size appears in some rows only: once, few, many, or a class for an expanded clone.

- TRBJ2-3 TRBV27 - TGTGCCAGCAGTTTACCGGGTAACAGGGATACGCAGTATTTT CASSLPGNRDTQYF
TRBD2 TRBJ2-1 TRBV9 - TGTGCCAGCAGCCCCGGACTAGGCAATGAGCAGTTCTTC CASSPGLGNEQFF
- TRBJ2-5 TRBV6-5 - TGTGCCAGCAGTTACTCGCGGGACCGCCAAGAGACCCAGTACTTC CASSYSRDRQETQYF
- TRBJ2-7 TRBV2 once TGTGCCAGCAACGAACCCTCGGGGTATGGCGAGCAGTACTTC CASNEPSGYGEQYF
TRBD1 TRBJ1-1 TRBV28 - TGTGCCAGCAGTTTAGTCGACAGGGGAAAGCGCACTGAAGCTTTCTTT CASSLVDRGKRTEAFF
TRBD2 TRBJ2-3 TRBV7-2 - TGTGCCAGCAGCGGTCGACTAGCGGGGGTAAACACAGATACGCAGTATTTT CASSGRLAGVNTDTQYF
- TRBJ2-7 TRBV30 - TGTGCCTGGAGAGACTACTACGAGCAGTACTTC CAWRDYYEQYF
- TRBJ1-6 TRBV27 few TGTGCCAGCAGTTTAGCCAGGTCCTATAATTCACCCCTCCACTTT CASSLARSYNSPLHF
TRBD1 TRBJ1-2 TRBV7-2 - TGTGCCAGCAGCCTACAGGGGTATGGCTACACCTTC CASSLQGYGYTF
TRBD1 TRBJ2-1 TRBV6-1 - TGTGCCAGCAGCCGGGACAGGGGGAATGAGCAGTTCTTC CASSRDRGNEQFF
TRBD1 TRBJ1-5 TRBV7-9 - TGTGCCAGCAGCTTATCGACAGGGATGCAGCCCCAGCATTTT CASSLSTGMQPQHF
- TRBJ1-4 TRBV30 once TGTGCCTGGAGTACCTCGAGGGGGGGCTCTAATGAAAAACTGTTTTTT CAWSTSRGGSNEKLFF
- TRBJ2-2 TRBV12-5 - TGTGCTAGTGGTTTACGACAGCTTAACACCGGGGAGCTGTTTTTT CASGLRQLNTGELFF
- TRBJ2-5 TRBV18 - TGTGCCAGCTCACCTCGAGACAGGACCGAAGAGACCCAGTACTTC CASSPRDRTEETQYF
TRBD2 TRBJ2-1 TRBV30 - TGTGCCTGGAGTGCCGTAGCGGGGGATTTACTCTTC CAWSAVAGDLLF
- TRBJ2-5 TRBV7-9 once TGTGCCAGCAGCCCCGACGACATGTGGCAGGAGACCCAGTACTTC CASSPDDMWQETQYF
- TRBJ1-2 TRBV7-9 few TGTGCCAGCAGCTTAGGAGTTTCAGGGGAGTTTGGCTACACCTTC CASSLGVSGEFGYTF
- TRBJ2-3 TRBV9 - TGTGCCAGCAGCGTTGGGGTGGGGGCAGTCGGAGATACGCAGTATTTT CASSVGVGAVGDTQYF
- TRBJ1-1 TRBV6-5 - TGTGCCACTAACCCCAGGGGTCCGACTGAAGCTTTCTTT CATNPRGPTEAFF
- TRBJ1-2 TRBV30 - TGTGCCTGGAGTGTACTATACTATGGCTACACCTTC CAWSVLYYGYTF